This T cell receptor (beta chain) was recorded in a study of OX40 agonist ivuxolimab in advanced cancers. TCRdb keeps only in-frame clones here, not all; method: immunoSEQ multiplex PCR. The data contain around 31,000 clones, 90% to 95% of them singletons. The CDR3 spans 12 residues. Trimming removed 7 bases at V and 7 bases at J, with 11 bases between. Germline CDR1 and CDR2: SNHLY and FYNNEI. This sample comprised CD4+ or CD8+ T cells sorted from blood, obtained in a trial of the OX40 agonist ivuxolimab. The TCR comes from an adult with an advanced solid tumor such as melanoma, head and neck, liver or kidney cancer. V usage is TRBV2 and J usage is TRBJ2-1, with D maybe TRBD2 (7 bases). In nucleotides, the CDR3 is TGTGCCAGCAAAAGGGGGGGAAATGAGCAGTTCTTC. Translation: CASKRGGNEQFF. The complete variable domain, with remaining parts taken from reference TRBV2 and TRBJ2-1, reads EPEVTQTPSHQVTQMGQEVILRCVPISNHLYFYWYRQILGQKVEFLVSFYNNEISEKSEIFDDQFSVERPDGSNFTLKIRSTKLEDSAMYFCASKRGGNEQFFGPGTRLTVL.